The TCR beta chain under discussion was sequenced for a study of blood T cells in healthy people across ages. V was trimmed by 0 bases and J by 9 bases, leaving 6 bases between them. The CDR3 loop spans 11 amino acids. CDR1 is DFQATT and CDR2 is SNEGSKA in the germline V gene (reference sequence). A second roughly 7 to 11 cycle PCR used barcoded and J-beta primers. From the 5' RACE reads, TCRdb called clonotypes with MiXCR, one entry per CDR3 protein. The table records 790,000 or so distinct CDR3 sequences, about 47% of them present only once. Sequencing input: blood. The source is an elderly man in good health. The rearrangement links TRBV20-1 to TRBJ1-5; a possible D gene is TRBD1 (5 bases). The CDR3, as DNA: TGCAGTGCTAGAGATGACAGGCCCCAGCATTTT. Its protein product is CSARDDRPQHF.